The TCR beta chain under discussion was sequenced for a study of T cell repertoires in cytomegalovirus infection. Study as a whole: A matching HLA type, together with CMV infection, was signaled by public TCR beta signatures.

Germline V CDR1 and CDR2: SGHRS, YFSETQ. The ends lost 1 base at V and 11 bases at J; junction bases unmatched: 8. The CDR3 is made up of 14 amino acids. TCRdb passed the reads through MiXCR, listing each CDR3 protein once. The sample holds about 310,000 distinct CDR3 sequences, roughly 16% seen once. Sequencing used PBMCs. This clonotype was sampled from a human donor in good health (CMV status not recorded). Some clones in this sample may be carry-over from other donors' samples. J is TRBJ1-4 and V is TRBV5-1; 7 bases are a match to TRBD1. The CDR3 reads CASSLIYQQGKLFF. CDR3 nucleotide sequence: TGCGCCAGCAGCTTGATATATCAACAGGGGAAACTGTTTTTT.